This TCR beta chain came from a study of blood T cell repertoires in COVID-19. Whole-study context: Samples taken during acute and convalescent COVID-19 were collected in the United States, Italy and Spain.

The CDR3 consists of 13 residues. TCRdb keeps only in-frame clones here, not all; method: immunoSEQ multiplex PCR. The repertoire consists of approximately 94,000 clones, with more than 75% occurring once and the leading ten covering around 13%. V gene TRBV21-1 combines with J gene TRBJ1-2; the DNA was not compared with TRBD1, the D call given in the table. TRBV21-1 is recorded as a pseudogene. Sequenced: peripheral blood. The sequence was obtained from a human donor in a cohort sampled during active COVID-19. The CDR3 reads CASSKSSGGGYTF. In nucleotides, the CDR3 is TGTGCCAGCAGCAAAAGTTCAGGGGGCGGCTACACCTTC.